This paragraph covers one T cell receptor beta chain sequence. Its antigen is as yet unknown. These data are taken from a study of cytomegalovirus exposure and HLA in healthy donors. Study findings and constraints: Some public TCRs appeared in many individuals, while most sequences were rare. Earlier findings revealed that most TCR beta V segments proved productive either about 90% or about 30% of the time. It was in a later analysis that TCR association rates were seen to vary by HLA locus, highest for DRB1 and lowest for HLA-C.

V dropped 6 bases and J dropped 8 bases, with 13 bases sitting between them. The CDR3 loop spans 13 amino acids. The germline V gene has CDR1 MDHEN and CDR2 SYDVKM. The PCR was carried out with 60 Vbeta primers and 13 Jbeta primers. TCRdb keeps only in-frame clones here, not all; method: immunoSEQ multiplex PCR. The sample lists under 200,000 clones, about 63% occurring once. The donors comprised healthy bone marrow donors. The sample consisted of PBMCs. This receptor was taken from a woman aged 40 to 49 in good health and CMV-seropositive. V is TRBV28 and J is TRBJ1-4, with D uncertain. In DNA form, the CDR3 reads TGTGCCAGCAGCCCCGGACTAGGGGAAAAACTGTTTTTT. It encodes CASSPGLGEKLFF. Based on the CDR3 plus reference TRBV28 and TRBJ1-4, the full variable domain is DVKVTQSSRYLVKRTGEKVFLECVQDMDHENMFWYRQDPGLGLRLIYFSYDVKMKEKGDIPEGYSVSREKKERFSLILESASTNQTSMYLCASSPGLGEKLFFGSGTQLSVL.